The 19 T cell receptor beta chains presented below share a single source sample, sequenced in a study of OX40 agonist ivuxolimab in advanced cancers. Library prep was done by the immunoSEQ multiplex PCR assay. TCRdb took this table from immuneACCESS and kept in-frame rearrangements with V and J called. Such tables lack part of the clones; where checked against another copy, unresolved V genes explain under half of the gap, and the rest is unexplained. For this sample there are tens of thousands of clones; 85% appear just once. The ten largest clonotypes hold 4% of the sample. The sequencing here drew on CD4+ or CD8+ T cells sorted from blood, taken in a trial of the OX40 agonist ivuxolimab. The receptors come from an adult with an advanced solid tumor such as melanoma, head and neck, liver or kidney cancer.

This clone occurred a few times. The CDR3 region is CASKVALGTYEQYF. The CDR3 region has the DNA TGTGCCAGTAAGGTGGCTTTGGGAACCTACGAGCAGTACTTC. The rearrangement joins TRBV19 to TRBJ2-7; D not resolved. Germline V CDR1 and CDR2: LNHDA, SQIVND (reference sequence). The CDR3 has 14 amino acids. V lost 7 bases and J lost 2, with 15 bases in between.

V usage is TRBV10-3 and J usage is TRBJ2-5; D unclear. The CDR3 has 12 residues. Germline V gene data show CDR1 as ENHRY and CDR2 as SYGVKD. V was trimmed by 8 bases and J by 1 base, leaving 8 bases between them. CDR3 sequence (DNA): TGTGCCATCTCAGAAACCCAAGAGACCCAGTACTTC. Translation: CAISETQETQYF.

This sequence joins TRBV2 and TRBJ2-5, with TRBD1 as a possible D gene (6 bases). Germline loops: CDR1 SNHLY, CDR2 FYNNEI. The CDR3 is 13 residues long. V was pared by 6 bases and J by 4 bases, with 12 bases between. CDR3 amino acids: CASRVDRAETQYF. The CDR3 coding sequence is TGTGCCAGCAGAGTGGACAGAGCAGAGACCCAGTACTTC.

The chain couples TRBV11-2 to TRBJ2-7; weak D call: TRBD1 (7 bases). Trimming shortened V by 5 bases and J by 5 bases, and 16 bases separated the two germline ends. Germline CDR1 is SGHAT and CDR2 is FQNNGV. This CDR3 is built from 14 residues. In nucleotides, the CDR3 is TGTGCCAGCAGCACACGGGCCAGGGGGGACGAGCAGTACTTC. Translation gives CASSTRARGDEQYF.

This clone was detected a few times. J is TRBJ2-5 and V is TRBV5-1, with 13 positions matching TRBD2. After removal of 4 bases from V and 5 bases from J, the junction contained 8 bases not matched to a gene. The germline gives CDR1 SGHRS, CDR2 YFSETQ. CDR3 size: 16 residues. The CDR3 reads CASSPGTSGAAETQYF. CDR3 nucleotide sequence: TGCGCCAGCAGCCCCGGGACTAGCGGGGCCGCGGAGACCCAGTACTTC.

The chain joins TRBV10-1 to TRBJ2-7, with 9 bases matching TRBD2. The CDR3 is 13 residues long. The V and J ends lost 6 bases and 5 bases, in that order; junction bases with no gene match: 5. The V gene's germline CDR1 is WNHNN and CDR2 SYGVQD (reference sequence). In DNA form, the CDR3 reads TGCGCCAGCAGGGCTAGCGGGACCCACGAGCAGTACTTC. Its translation: CASRASGTHEQYF.

The gene calls are TRBV6-6 and TRBJ2-7; D is undetermined. Trimming removed 0 bases from V and 6 bases from J, with 12 bases in between. This CDR3 is 14 amino acids long. Per the germline V gene, CDR1 is MNHNY and CDR2 is SVGAGI (reference sequence). CDR3 amino acids: CASSYSSNAAEQYF. Written as DNA, the CDR3 is TGTGCCAGCAGTTACTCGAGTAACGCCGCCGAGCAGTACTTC.

This chain uses TRBV9 with TRBJ1-4; weak D call: TRBD1 (5 bases). Trimming took 0 bases from V and 5 from J, leaving 11 bases between them. The germline V gene has CDR1 SGDLS and CDR2 YYNGEE. The CDR3 extends over 15 amino acids. CDR3 in DNA: TGTGCCAGCAGCGTAGTTGGGGCGGGGAATGAAAAACTGTTTTTT. This sequence encodes CASSVVGAGNEKLFF.

The chain uses TRBV4-1 and TRBJ2-7; no clear D gene. This CDR3 is 14 amino acids long. Germline CDR1 MGHRA, CDR2 YSYEKL. V was cut by 4 bases and J by 4 bases, with 14 bases left in between. The CDR3 coding sequence is TGCGCCAGCAGCCCCAGAGAGGTGGGGTACGAGCAGTACTTC. Amino acids: CASSPREVGYEQYF.

This chain connects TRBV5-4 to TRBJ1-2; 8 nucleotides align to TRBD1. J was trimmed by 2 bases and V by 4 bases; bases with no gene match: 10. The germline V gene encodes CDR1 SGHNT and CDR2 YYREEE (reference sequence). This CDR3 spans 16 amino acids. The CDR3 DNA follows: TGTGCCAGCAGCCGGGGAGCAGGGGGCTTCAACTATGGCTACACCTTC. Encoded protein: CASSRGAGGFNYGYTF.

The gene calls are TRBV6-1 and TRBJ2-1; tentatively, D is TRBD1 (6 bases). Germline-derived CDR1 and CDR2 are MNHNS and SASEGT. The CDR3 contains 13 residues. The germline V and J ends were trimmed by 6 bases and 10 bases, with 16 bases remaining between them. The CDR3 loop reads CASRRTVQGEQFF. DNA of the CDR3: TGTGCCAGCAGACGGACAGTACAAGGCGAGCAGTTCTTC.

The chain carries TRBV19 and TRBJ1-6, with TRBD1 as a possible D gene (5 bases). CDR3 size: 15 residues. Germline V lookup: CDR1 LNHDA, CDR2 SQIVND (reference sequence). The V gene lost 5 bases and the J gene lost 7 bases, with 15 bases spanning the gap. In nucleotides, the CDR3 is TGTGCCAGTAGTCCTAGCCGGGACCCCAATTCACCCCTCCACTTT. Its protein product is CASSPSRDPNSPLHF.

The V call is TRBV27, the J call TRBJ1-2, with TRBD1 as a possible D gene (5 bases). CDR3 length equals 13 residues. Trimming stripped 3 bases from V and 2 bases from J, with 7 bases between. Germline lookup yields CDR1 MNHEY and CDR2 SMNVEV (reference sequence). CDR3 sequence: CASSLRTNYGYTF. The DNA for the CDR3 is TGTGCCAGCAGTTTGCGGACAAACTATGGCTACACCTTC.

The gene calls are TRBV11-2 and TRBJ1-5; D gene ambiguous. The CDR3 consists of 15 residues. V was clipped by 3 bases and J by 4 bases, with 13 bases between them. Germline V gene sequence: CDR1 SGHAT, CDR2 FQNNGV. The CDR3 nucleotides read TGTGCCAGCAGCTTGGACGGACGGCAGAATCAGCCCCAGCATTTT. It specifies CASSLDGRQNQPQHF. The full variable domain, completed using reference TRBV11-2 and TRBJ1-5, is EAGVAQSPRYKIIEKRQSVAFWCNPISGHATLYWYQQILGQGPKLLIQFQNNGVVDDSQLPKDRFSAERLKGVDSTLKIQPAKLEDSAVYLCASSLDGRQNQPQHFGDGTRLSIL.

The V and J genes are TRBV18 and TRBJ2-3; 11 nucleotides agree with TRBD1. Germline lookup yields CDR1 KGHSH and CDR2 LQKENI. The CDR3 totals 17 residues. Germline trimming cut 2 bases from V and 0 bases from J; bases unmatched to any gene: 4. The CDR3 reads CASSPNGQGASTDTQYF. CDR3 in DNA: TGTGCCAGCTCACCAAACGGACAGGGGGCTAGCACAGATACGCAGTATTTT.

CDR3 residues: CASSFGFQGAEAFF. The CDR3 bases are TGTGCCAGCAGCTTTGGGTTCCAGGGAGCTGAAGCTTTCTTT. The rearrangement links TRBV5-5 to TRBJ1-1; D is possibly TRBD1 (5 bases). From germline, CDR1 is SGHKS and CDR2 YYEKEE (reference sequence). The V end lost 2 bases, the J end lost 6 bases, and 14 bases lay between the germline ends. The CDR3 loop spans 14 amino acids.

The CDR3 nucleotides are TGTGCCAGTAGAGCGGCAGGGGAGTTCGGTCGAGGTACTGGGGAGCTGTTTTTT. The encoded protein is CASRAAGEFGRGTGELFF. The chain combines TRBV19 with TRBJ2-2; D may be TRBD1 (6 bases). The CDR3 spans 18 residues. V was cut by 6 bases and J by 8 bases, with 28 bases left in between. From germline, CDR1 is LNHDA and CDR2 SQIVND (reference sequence). The variable domain in full, with the rest retrieved from reference TRBV19 and TRBJ2-2, is DGGITQSPKYLFRKEGQNVTLSCEQNLNHDAMYWYRQDPGQGLRLIYYSQIVNDFQKGDIAEGYSVSREKKESFPLTVTSAQKNPTAFYLCASRAAGEFGRGTGELFFGEGSRLTVL.

This chain joins TRBV14 and TRBJ1-1; 10 nucleotides align to TRBD1. Germline CDR1 and CDR2: SGHDN and FVKESK. The CDR3 is 14 amino acids. The V segment lost 3 bases and the J segment 6 bases; nucleotides outside the gene matches: 4. CDR3 DNA: TGTGCCAGCAGCCATAGACAGGGGGCGGCTGAAGCTTTCTTT. The encoded protein is CASSHRQGAAEAFF. The full variable domain, completed using reference TRBV14 and TRBJ1-1, is EAGVTQFPSHSVIEKGQTVTLRCDPISGHDNLYWYRRVMGKEIKFLLHFVKESKQDESGMPNNRFLAERTGGTYSTLKVQPAELEDSGVYFCASSHRQGAAEAFFGQGTRLTVV.

The chain recombines TRBV5-1 with TRBJ2-7; no clear D. The CDR3 contains 13 residues. The germline V gene encodes CDR1 SGHRS and CDR2 YFSETQ. The ends were cut back, 0 bases at V and 7 bases at J, with 11 bases in the middle. This CDR3 is CASSLGPTEEQYF. For the CDR3, the DNA is TGCGCCAGCAGCTTGGGGCCCACGGAAGAGCAGTACTTC.